One T cell receptor (beta chain) is described in this entry. Per the germline V gene, CDR1 is LNHDA and CDR2 is SQIVND (reference sequence). This CDR3 comprises 14 residues. V lost 5 bases, J lost 6 bases, and 15 bases lay in between. Original analysis: Reference gene primers were amplified, and this amplification served to estimate nucleated cell counts. Clones were sequenced by immunoSEQ multiplex PCR, and TCRdb holds only the in-frame ones, with some missing. D and trimming come from the DNA, and the V and J calls and clone size come from that table. Among roughly 670,000 clones listed, 90% were seen once. This record belongs to a study of blood T cell repertoires in COVID-19. Study as a whole: Sites in the United States, Italy and Spain provided acute and convalescent COVID-19 samples. The cDNA or gDNA used as material had been derived from T cells, B-cell-depleted T cells, or PBMCs.

The chain is built from TRBV19 and TRBJ2-3; D perhaps matches TRBD2 (6 bases). The sequence came from a woman younger than 35 with acute or convalescent COVID-19. Input material: peripheral blood. Here the CDR3 DNA reads TGTGCCAGTAGTGGAGGGGTCTCCCGGGATACGCAGTATTTT. Residues: CASSGGVSRDTQYF.